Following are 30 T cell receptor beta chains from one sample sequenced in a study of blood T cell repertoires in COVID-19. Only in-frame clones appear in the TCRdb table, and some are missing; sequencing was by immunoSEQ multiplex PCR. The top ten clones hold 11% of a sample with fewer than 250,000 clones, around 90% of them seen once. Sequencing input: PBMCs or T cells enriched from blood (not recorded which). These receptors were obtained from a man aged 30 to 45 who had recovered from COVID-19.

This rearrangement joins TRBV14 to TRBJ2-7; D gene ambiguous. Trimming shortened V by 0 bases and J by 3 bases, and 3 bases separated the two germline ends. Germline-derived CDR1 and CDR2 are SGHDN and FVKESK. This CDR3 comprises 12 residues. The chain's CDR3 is CASSQDYYEQYF. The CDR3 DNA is TGTGCCAGCAGCCAAGATTACTACGAGCAGTACTTC.

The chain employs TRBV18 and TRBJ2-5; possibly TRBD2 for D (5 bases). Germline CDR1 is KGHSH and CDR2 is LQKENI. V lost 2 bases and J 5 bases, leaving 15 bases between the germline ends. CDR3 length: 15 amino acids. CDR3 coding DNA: TGTGCCAGCTCACCATACGTCGAATCGGGGGAGACCCAGTACTTC. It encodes CASSPYVESGETQYF.

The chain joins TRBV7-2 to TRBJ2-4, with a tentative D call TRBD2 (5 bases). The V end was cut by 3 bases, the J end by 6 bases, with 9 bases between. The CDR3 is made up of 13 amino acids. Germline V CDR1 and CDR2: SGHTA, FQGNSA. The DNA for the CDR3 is TGTGCCAGCAGCTTGGGCGAGGGAAACATTCAGTACTTC. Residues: CASSLGEGNIQYF.

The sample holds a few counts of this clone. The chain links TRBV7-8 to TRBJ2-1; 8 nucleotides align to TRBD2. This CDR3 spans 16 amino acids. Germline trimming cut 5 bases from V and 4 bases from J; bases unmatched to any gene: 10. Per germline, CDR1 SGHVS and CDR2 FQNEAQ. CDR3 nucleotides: TGTGCCAGCAGCGAACCGGGACTAGAGATTTACAATGAGCAGTTCTTC. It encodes CASSEPGLEIYNEQFF.

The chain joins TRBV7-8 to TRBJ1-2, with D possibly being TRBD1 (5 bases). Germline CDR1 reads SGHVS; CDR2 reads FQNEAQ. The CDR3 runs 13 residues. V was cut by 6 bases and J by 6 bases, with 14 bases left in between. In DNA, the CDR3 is TGTGCCAGCAGTAGCAGGGAGGCGCATGGCTACACCTTC. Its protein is CASSSREAHGYTF.

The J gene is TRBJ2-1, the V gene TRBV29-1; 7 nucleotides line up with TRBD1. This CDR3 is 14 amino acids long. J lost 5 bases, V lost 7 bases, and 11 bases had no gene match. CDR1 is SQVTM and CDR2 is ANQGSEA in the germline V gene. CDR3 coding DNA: TGCAGCGCCCTAGGGACAGCGAACAACAATGAGCAGTTCTTC. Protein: CSALGTANNNEQFF.

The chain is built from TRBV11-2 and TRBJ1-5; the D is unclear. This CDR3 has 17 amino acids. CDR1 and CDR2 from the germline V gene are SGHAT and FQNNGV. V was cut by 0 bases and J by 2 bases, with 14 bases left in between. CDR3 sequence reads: CASSLDGSGMGNQPQHF. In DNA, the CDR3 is TGTGCCAGCAGCTTAGATGGATCCGGGATGGGCAATCAGCCCCAGCATTTT.

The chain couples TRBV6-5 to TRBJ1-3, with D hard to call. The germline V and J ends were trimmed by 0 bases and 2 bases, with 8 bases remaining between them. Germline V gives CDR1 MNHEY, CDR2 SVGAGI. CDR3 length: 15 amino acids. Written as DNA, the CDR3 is TGTGCCAGCAGTTACTCGGTGCAGGCTGGAAACACCATATATTTT. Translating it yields CASSYSVQAGNTIYF.

CDR3 DNA: TGTGCCAGTAGTAGGGAGGGTGATAGCGGGAGGCCCGTGCGTGATGAGCAGTTCTTC. Translated, it gives CASSREGDSGRPVRDEQFF. V is TRBV19 and J is TRBJ2-1; 10 bases are shared with TRBD2. The J segment lost 8 bases and the V segment lost 4 bases, leaving 20 bases of the junction unmatched. CDR1 is LNHDA, CDR2 SQIVND, per germline (reference sequence). The CDR3 has 19 residues.

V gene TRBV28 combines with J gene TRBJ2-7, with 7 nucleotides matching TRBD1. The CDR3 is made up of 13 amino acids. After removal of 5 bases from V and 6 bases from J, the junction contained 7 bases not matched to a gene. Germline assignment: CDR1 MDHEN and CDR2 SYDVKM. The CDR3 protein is CASSARQGSEQYF. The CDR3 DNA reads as TGTGCCAGCAGTGCGCGACAGGGATCCGAGCAGTACTTC.

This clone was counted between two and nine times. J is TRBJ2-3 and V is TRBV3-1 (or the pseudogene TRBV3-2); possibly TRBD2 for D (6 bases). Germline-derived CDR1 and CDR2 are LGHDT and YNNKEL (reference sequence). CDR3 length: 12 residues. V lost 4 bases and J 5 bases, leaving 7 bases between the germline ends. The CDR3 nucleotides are TGTGCCAGCAGCCGTAGCGGAGATACGCAGTATTTT. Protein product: CASSRSGDTQYF.

The CDR3 region is CASSLFMNEQFF. The CDR3, as DNA: TGTGCCAGCAGCTTATTCATGAATGAGCAGTTCTTC. The rearrangement joins TRBV7-2 to TRBJ2-1, with D hard to call. The V end lost 2 bases, the J end lost 7 bases, and 6 bases lay between the germline ends. The CDR3 totals 12 residues. Germline CDR1 is SGHTA and CDR2 is FQGNSA.

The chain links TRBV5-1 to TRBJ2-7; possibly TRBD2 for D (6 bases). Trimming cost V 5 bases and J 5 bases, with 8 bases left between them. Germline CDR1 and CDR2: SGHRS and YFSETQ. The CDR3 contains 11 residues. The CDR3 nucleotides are TGCGCCAGCAGGCGGGGTCACGAGCAGTACTTC. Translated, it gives CASRRGHEQYF.

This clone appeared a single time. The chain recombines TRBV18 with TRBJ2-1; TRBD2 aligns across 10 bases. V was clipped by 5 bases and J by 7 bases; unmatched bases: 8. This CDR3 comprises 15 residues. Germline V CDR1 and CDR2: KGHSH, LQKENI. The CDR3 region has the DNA TGTGCCAGCTCAACTAGCGGGAAGGCGGTTAATGAGCAGTTCTTC. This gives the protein CASSTSGKAVNEQFF.

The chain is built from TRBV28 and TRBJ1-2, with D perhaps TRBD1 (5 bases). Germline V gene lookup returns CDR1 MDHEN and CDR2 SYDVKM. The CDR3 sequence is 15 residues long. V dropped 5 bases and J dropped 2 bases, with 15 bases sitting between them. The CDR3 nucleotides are TGTGCCAGCAGTGCATCCCCTACAGGAAACTATGGCTACACCTTC. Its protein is CASSASPTGNYGYTF.

The CDR3 DNA sequence: TGTGCCAGCAGCCCAAACAGCGGTGTAGCTTTCTTT. Its protein is CASSPNSGVAFF. The chain links TRBV11-2 to TRBJ1-1; no firm D call. The length of the CDR3 is 12 residues. Germline CDR1 reads SGHAT; CDR2 reads FQNNGV. Trimming removed 5 bases at V and 10 bases at J, with 14 bases between.

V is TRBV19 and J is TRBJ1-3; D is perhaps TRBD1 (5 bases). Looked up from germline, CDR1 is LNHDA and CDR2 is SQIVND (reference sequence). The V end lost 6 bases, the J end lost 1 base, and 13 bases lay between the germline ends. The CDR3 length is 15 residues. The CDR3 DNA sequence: TGTGCCAGTAGGAAGGAGGGGATTTCTGGAAACACCATATATTTT. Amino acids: CASRKEGISGNTIYF.

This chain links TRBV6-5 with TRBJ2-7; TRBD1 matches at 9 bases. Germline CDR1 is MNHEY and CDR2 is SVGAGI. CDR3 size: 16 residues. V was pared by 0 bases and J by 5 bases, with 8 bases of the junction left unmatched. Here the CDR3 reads CASSYSTGTGHNEQYF. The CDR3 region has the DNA TGTGCCAGCAGTTACTCGACCGGGACAGGGCATAACGAGCAGTACTTC.

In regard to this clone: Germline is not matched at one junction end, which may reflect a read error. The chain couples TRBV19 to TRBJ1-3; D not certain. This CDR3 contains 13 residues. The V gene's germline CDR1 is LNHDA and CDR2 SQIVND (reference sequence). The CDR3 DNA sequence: TGTGCCAGTAGTGTAGACACTGGAAACACCATATATTTT. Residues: CASSVDTGNTIYF.

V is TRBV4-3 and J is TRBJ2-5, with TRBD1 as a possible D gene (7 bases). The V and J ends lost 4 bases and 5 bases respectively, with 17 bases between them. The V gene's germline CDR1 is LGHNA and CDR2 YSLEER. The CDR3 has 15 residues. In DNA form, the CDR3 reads TGCGCCAGCAGCCCAGGGGCAGGGGGGAGGGAGACCCAGTACTTC. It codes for CASSPGAGGRETQYF.

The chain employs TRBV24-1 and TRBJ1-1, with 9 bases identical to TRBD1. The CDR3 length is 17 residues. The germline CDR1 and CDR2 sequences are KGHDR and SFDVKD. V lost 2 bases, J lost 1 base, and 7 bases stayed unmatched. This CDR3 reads CATSDSRQGGRNTEAFF. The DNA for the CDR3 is TGTGCCACCAGTGATTCTCGACAGGGGGGGAGGAACACTGAAGCTTTCTTT.

In DNA, the CDR3 is TGCGCAAAGCATAGGGGAAATGAGCAGTTCTTC. This codes for CAKHRGNEQFF. The rearrangement links TRBV20-1 to TRBJ2-1; possible D gene TRBD1, 5 bases. The CDR3 is 11 amino acids. Germline V CDR1 and CDR2: DFQATT, SNEGSKA (reference sequence).

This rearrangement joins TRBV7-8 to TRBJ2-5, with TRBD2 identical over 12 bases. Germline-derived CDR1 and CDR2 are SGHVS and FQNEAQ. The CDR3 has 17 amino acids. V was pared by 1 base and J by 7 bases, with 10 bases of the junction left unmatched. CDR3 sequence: CASSLVVASGGDGTQYF. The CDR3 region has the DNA TGTGCCAGCAGCTTAGTGGTGGCTAGCGGGGGGGACGGGACCCAGTACTTC.

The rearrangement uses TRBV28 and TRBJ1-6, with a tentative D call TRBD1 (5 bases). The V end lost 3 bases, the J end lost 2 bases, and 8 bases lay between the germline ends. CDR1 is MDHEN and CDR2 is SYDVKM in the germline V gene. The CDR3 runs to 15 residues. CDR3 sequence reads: CASSFQGAYNSPLHF. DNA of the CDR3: TGTGCCAGCAGTTTCCAGGGCGCCTATAATTCACCCCTCCACTTT.

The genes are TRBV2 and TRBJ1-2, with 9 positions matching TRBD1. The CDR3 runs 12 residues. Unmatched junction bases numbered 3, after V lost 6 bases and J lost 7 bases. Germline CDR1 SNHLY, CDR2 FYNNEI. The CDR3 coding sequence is TGTGCCAGCAGCGGACAGGGGCTTGGCTACACCTTC. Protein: CASSGQGLGYTF.

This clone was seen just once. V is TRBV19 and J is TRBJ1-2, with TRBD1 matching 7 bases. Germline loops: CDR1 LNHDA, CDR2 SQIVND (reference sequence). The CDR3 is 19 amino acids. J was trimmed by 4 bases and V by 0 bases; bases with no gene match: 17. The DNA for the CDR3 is TGTGCCAGTAGTATAGACTCTGGACAGGTTATTCTGAGTATCTATGGCTACACCTTC. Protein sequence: CASSIDSGQVILSIYGYTF.

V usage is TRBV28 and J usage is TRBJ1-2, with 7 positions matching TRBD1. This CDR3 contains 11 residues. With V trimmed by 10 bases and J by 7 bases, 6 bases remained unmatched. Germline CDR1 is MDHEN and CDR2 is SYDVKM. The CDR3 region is CATETGFGYTF. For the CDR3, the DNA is TGTGCCACCGAGACAGGGTTTGGCTACACCTTC.

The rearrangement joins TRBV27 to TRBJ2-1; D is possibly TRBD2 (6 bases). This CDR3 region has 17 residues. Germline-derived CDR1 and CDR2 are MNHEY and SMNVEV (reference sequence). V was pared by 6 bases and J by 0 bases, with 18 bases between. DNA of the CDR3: TGTGCCAGCAGAGGGTCTAGCGATGAGAGCTCCTACAATGAGCAGTTCTTC. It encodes CASRGSSDESSYNEQFF.

CDR3 coding DNA: TGCGCCAGCAGCTGGCGGGGACAGGGGGCCTCAAGCTCCTACGAGCAGTACTTC. This encodes CASSWRGQGASSSYEQYF. The chain recombines TRBV5-1 with TRBJ2-7; 12 nucleotides match TRBD1. The junction had 10 bases not matched to a gene; V was cut back by 3 bases and J by 0 bases. Germline V gene sequence: CDR1 SGHRS, CDR2 YFSETQ. The CDR3 spans 18 residues.

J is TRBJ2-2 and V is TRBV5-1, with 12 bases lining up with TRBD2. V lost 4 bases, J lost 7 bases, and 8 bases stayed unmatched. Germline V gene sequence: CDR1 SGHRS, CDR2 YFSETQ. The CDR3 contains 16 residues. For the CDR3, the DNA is TGCGCCAGCAGCACCCGACTAGCGGGAGTTGTCGGGGAGCTGTTTTTT. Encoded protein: CASSTRLAGVVGELFF. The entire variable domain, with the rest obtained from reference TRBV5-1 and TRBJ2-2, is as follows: KAGVTQTPRYLIKTRGQQVTLSCSPISGHRSVSWYQQTPGQGLQFLFEYFSETQRNKGNFPGRFSGRQFSNSRSEMNVSTLELGDSALYLCASSTRLAGVVGELFFGEGSRLTVL.